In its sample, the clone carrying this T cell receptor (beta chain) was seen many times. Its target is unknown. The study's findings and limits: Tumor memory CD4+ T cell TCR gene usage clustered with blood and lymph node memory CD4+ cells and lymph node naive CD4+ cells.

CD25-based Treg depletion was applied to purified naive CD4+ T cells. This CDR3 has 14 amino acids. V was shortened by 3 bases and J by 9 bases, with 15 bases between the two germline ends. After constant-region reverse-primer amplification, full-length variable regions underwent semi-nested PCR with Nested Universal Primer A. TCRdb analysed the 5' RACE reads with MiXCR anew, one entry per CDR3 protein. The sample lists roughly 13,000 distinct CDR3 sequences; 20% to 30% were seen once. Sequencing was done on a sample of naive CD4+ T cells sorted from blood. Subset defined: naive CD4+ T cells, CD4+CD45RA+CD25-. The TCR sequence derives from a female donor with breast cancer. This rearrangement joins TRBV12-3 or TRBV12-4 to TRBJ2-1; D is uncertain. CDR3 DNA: TGTGCCAGCAGTTTTGGGCTAGAGATCGCTGAGCAGTTCTTC. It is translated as CASSFGLEIAEQFF.